This passage covers 24 T cell receptor beta chains from one sample sequenced in a study of CXCR3-negative and CXCR3-positive naive CD8 T cells (dated by TCRdb to the late 2010s). General conclusions and limits of the study: Compared with CXCR3-negative naive cells, CXCR3-positive naive cells had TRB CDR3s with higher hydrophobicity (lower Kidera factor 4), lower energy, and higher strength and volume indices.

Antigens of these TCRs are unknown. Sequencing instrument: NextSeq 550. The Human TCR Profiling Kit (MiLaboratory) was used to prepare UMI-labeled 5' RACE TRB cDNA libraries. The reads, reprocessed by TCRdb, yield one row per CDR3 protein sequence and no DNA. The sample's records list over 100,000 distinct CDR3 sequences. About 0.35% of the sample is in the top ten clones. The sequenced sample was naive CXCR3+ CD8+ T cells from blood. The cell subset or site label, as the study defines it: CD45RO-CCR7+CD27+CD95- naive CD8+ T cells expressing CXCR3 (TNR3+). Receptor source: a human donor in good health. Some clones in this sample may be carry-over from other donors' samples.

The rearrangement links TRBV30 to TRBJ2-7. Germline values: CDR1 GTSNPN, CDR2 SVGIG (reference sequence). The CDR3 contains 12 residues. The CDR3 sequence: CAWSITADEQYF.

The CDR3 loop is CASTNLENTEAFF. This rearrangement joins TRBV4-2 to TRBJ1-1. There are 13 residues in the CDR3. Per the germline V gene, CDR1 is LGHNA and CDR2 is YNFKEQ.

V gene TRBV7-6 combines with J gene TRBJ2-1; checking the TCRdb D call of TRBD1 is not possible without DNA. The CDR3 length is 16 residues. The germline V gene has CDR1 SGHVS and CDR2 FNYEAQ. CDR3 residues: CASSLSRAAPNNEQLF.

The chain links TRBV12-5 to TRBJ1-1; checking the TCRdb D call of TRBD1 is not possible without DNA. Germline V gene data show CDR1 as LGHNT and CDR2 as FRNRAP. CDR3 length: 15 residues. CDR3 in amino acids: CASGLVVSGGTEAFF. Drawing the rest from reference TRBV12-5 and TRBJ1-1, the complete variable domain is DARVTQTPRHKVTEMGQEVTMRCQPILGHNTVFWYRQTMMQGLELLAYFRNRAPLDDSGMPKDRFSAEMPDATLATLKIQPSEPRDSAVYFCASGLVVSGGTEAFFGQGTRLTVV.

The V gene is TRBV9, the J gene TRBJ2-3; TCRdb's assignment of TRBD2 cannot be checked, as there is no DNA. The CDR3 sequence is 17 residues long. CDR1 and CDR2 from the germline V gene are SGDLS and YYNGEE. This CDR3 reads CASSRTSGGPVTDTQYF.

The V gene is TRBV4-1, the J gene TRBJ2-3; TCRdb gives TRBD1 as the D gene, but with no DNA this cannot be confirmed. CDR3 length equals 12 residues. The germline V gene has CDR1 MGHRA and CDR2 YSYEKL. The CDR3 reads CASSLTPARKYF.

The chain carries TRBV20-1 and TRBJ2-1; TCRdb names TRBD2, which stays unverified in the absence of DNA. Germline-derived CDR1 and CDR2 are DFQATT and SNEGSKA (reference sequence). This CDR3 spans 16 amino acids. The CDR3 loop is CSARDWRAGPYNEQFF.

The chain is built from TRBV4-1 and TRBJ1-1; TCRdb indicates TRBD1, and absent DNA this call remains unverified. The CDR3 runs 13 residues. Germline V gene sequence: CDR1 MGHRA, CDR2 YSYEKL. CDR3 loop: CASSHGQGTEAFF.

V usage is TRBV6-6 and J usage is TRBJ2-5. The CDR3 consists of 14 residues. Germline V gives CDR1 MNHNY, CDR2 SVGAGI (reference sequence). This chain's CDR3 is CASSYEGIQETQYF.

This chain connects TRBV28 to TRBJ2-1; the D call of TRBD2 rests on TCRdb alone, since no DNA is present to check it. Germline CDR1 is MDHEN and CDR2 is SYDVKM. The CDR3 runs to 15 residues. The CDR3 reads CASSQSSGGVSEQFF.

CDR3: CASSEAFSPQETQYF. The rearrangement joins TRBV2 to TRBJ2-5. The germline V gene has CDR1 SNHLY and CDR2 FYNNEI. The CDR3 is 15 residues long.

This CDR3 is CASSFTSGTGVPFDYNEQFF. V and J are TRBV7-9 and TRBJ2-1; checking the TCRdb D call of TRBD1 is not possible without DNA. Germline CDR1 is SEHNR and CDR2 is FQNEAQ (reference sequence). This CDR3 is built from 20 residues. The entire variable domain, with the rest obtained from reference TRBV7-9 and TRBJ2-1, is as follows: DTGVSQNPRHKITKRGQNVTFRCDPISEHNRLYWYRQTLGQGPEFLTYFQNEAQLEKSRLLSDRFSAERPKGSFSTLEIQRTEQGDSAMYLCASSFTSGTGVPFDYNEQFFGPGTRLTVL.

The chain is built from TRBV11-2 and TRBJ2-7; the D call from TCRdb, TRBD2, cannot be confirmed without DNA. The CDR3 spans 15 residues. Germline V gene sequence: CDR1 SGHAT, CDR2 FQNNGV. The CDR3 loop is CASSLSSGFSYEQYF. Filled out from reference TRBV11-2 and TRBJ2-7, the complete variable domain reads EAGVAQSPRYKIIEKRQSVAFWCNPISGHATLYWYQQILGQGPKLLIQFQNNGVVDDSQLPKDRFSAERLKGVDSTLKIQPAKLEDSAVYLCASSLSSGFSYEQYFGPGTRLTVT.

The gene calls are TRBV29-1 and TRBJ1-1; absent DNA, TCRdb's TRBD1 call cannot be checked. Germline-derived CDR1 and CDR2 are SQVTM and ANQGSEA. The length of the CDR3 is 15 residues. The CDR3 loop reads CSVEVAWGAPTEAFF.

This chain connects TRBV7-9 to TRBJ1-6. There are 13 residues in the CDR3. CDR1 is SEHNR, CDR2 FQNEAQ, per germline (reference sequence). The CDR3 spells CATPGQGGSPLHF.

V gene TRBV4-1 combines with J gene TRBJ2-1. The CDR3 is 15 amino acids. Germline V gene lookup returns CDR1 MGHRA and CDR2 YSYEKL. This CDR3 is CASSQEVSRLNEQFF.

The chain has TRBV20-1 and TRBJ2-3; TCRdb calls TRBD2, which cannot be checked without DNA. Germline-derived CDR1 and CDR2 are DFQATT and SNEGSKA (reference sequence). The CDR3 runs to 16 residues. CDR3 loop: CSARASGYGGPDTQYF.

The V and J genes are TRBV5-1 and TRBJ2-7; TCRdb indicates TRBD1, and absent DNA this call remains unverified. This CDR3 is built from 14 residues. CDR1 is SGHRS, CDR2 YFSETQ, per germline. This CDR3 reads CASGGGQTRYEQYF.

The gene calls are TRBV5-1 and TRBJ1-1. This CDR3 has 15 residues. Germline lookup yields CDR1 SGHRS and CDR2 YFSETQ. The CDR3 loop is CASSIPWGGSTEAFF.

This chain links TRBV28 with TRBJ1-6. Germline-derived CDR1 and CDR2 are MDHEN and SYDVKM. The CDR3 runs 16 residues. Here the CDR3 reads CASSSFVSGLNSPLHF.

This chain connects TRBV5-5 to TRBJ1-1. Germline values: CDR1 SGHKS, CDR2 YYEKEE (reference sequence). CDR3 length: 15 amino acids. The CDR3 reads CASSSGQGVLTEAFF.

The chain uses TRBV20-1 and TRBJ2-2; as DNA is missing, the TRBD1 call by TCRdb cannot be tested. CDR1 is DFQATT and CDR2 is SNEGSKA in the germline V gene (reference sequence). The length of the CDR3 is 19 residues. CDR3 loop: CSARSPREGQRGLAGELFF.

The chain is built from TRBV28 and TRBJ2-7; TCRdb calls TRBD2, which cannot be checked without DNA. Germline V gene sequence: CDR1 MDHEN, CDR2 SYDVKM. CDR3 length: 16 residues. CDR3 amino acids: CASSPWTSGRNYEQYF. The complete variable domain, with remaining parts taken from reference TRBV28 and TRBJ2-7, reads DVKVTQSSRYLVKRTGEKVFLECVQDMDHENMFWYRQDPGLGLRLIYFSYDVKMKEKGDIPEGYSVSREKKERFSLILESASTNQTSMYLCASSPWTSGRNYEQYFGPGTRLTVT.

The rearrangement joins TRBV12-3 or TRBV12-4 to TRBJ2-1; TCRdb reports TRBD1, a call that lacks DNA to check it against. This CDR3 spans 13 amino acids. This chain's CDR3 is CDSRAGTDNEQFF.